This TCR beta chain was identified during a study of graft-versus-host responses after intestinal transplantation. Overall study: Following induction with anti-thymocyte globulin, all recipients were given tacrolimus and steroids for two to four years.

Study observations and caveats: Allograft graft-versus-host to host-versus-graft clonal ratios ran high in patients with graft-donor T cell macrochimerism.

After removal of 1 base from V and 3 bases from J, the junction contained 9 bases not matched to a gene. CDR3 length: 16 amino acids. Germline V gene sequence: CDR1 SGHNT, CDR2 YYREEE (reference sequence). Profiled with immunoSEQ multiplex PCR; TCRdb holds only in-frame clones, not every one. Counted here are more than 80,000 clones, roughly four fifths occurring once; the ten biggest clones make up approximately 18%. Worth noting for this clone: Its antigen remains unknown.

The starting material was unstimulated CD8+ T cells sorted from spleen or lymph node cells, obtained before intestinal transplant. The chain couples TRBV5-4 to TRBJ2-5; 7 positions match TRBD2. This sequence was found in a human donor who received an intestinal transplant. In DNA form, the CDR3 reads TGTGCCAGCAGCTTGTGGGGGGGAATCCTCGAAGAGACCCAGTACTTC. It specifies CASSLWGGILEETQYF.